This entry is about one T cell receptor beta chain. Antigen unknown. This sample is drawn from a study of Graves' ophthalmopathy and Graves' hyperthyroidism. Study-wide background: Stable hyperthyroidism meant no progression to ophthalmopathy within 18 months of follow-up. Study conclusions and caveats: Progression of ophthalmopathy was predicted by the model with 70% to 71% sensitivity and around 72% specificity.

V lost 2 bases and J 0 bases, leaving 8 bases between the germline ends. The CDR3 has 15 amino acids. Per germline, CDR1 LNHNV and CDR2 YYDKDF (reference sequence). The study amplified TCR beta CDR3 regions using RNA transcripts. The authors performed first-round RT-PCR with HTBI primers and then a second-round multiplex PCR. TCRdb re-called the multiplex PCR reads with MiXCR, one entry per CDR3 protein. The sample yields around 1.1 million distinct CDR3 sequences, about two fifths seen once. Each hyperthyroidism patient was newly diagnosed, with under 2 months' duration, and aged 18 to 65. The clonotype originates from an adult man with Graves' hyperthyroidism. V is TRBV15 and J is TRBJ1-5, with TRBD1 as a possible D gene (6 bases). The sequenced sample consisted of peripheral blood or thyroid tissue (not recorded which). The CDR3, as DNA: TGTGCCACCAGCAGACTGACAGGTAGCAATCAGCCCCAGCATTTT. Amino acid sequence: CATSRLTGSNQPQHF.